This record concerns one T cell receptor beta chain sequence. Its antigen has not been determined. Per-base qualities were not stored, and no clone one base away is much larger. The data are from a study of blood T cell repertoires in COVID-19 (TCRdb year 2020). Turning to the overall study: Collaborator samples came from the United States, Italy and Spain and covered acute and convalescent phases of COVID-19. The dataset comprised deeply sampled blood TCRbeta repertoires from subjects exposed to, actively infected with, or recovered from COVID-19. Samples were obtained from the ongoing ImmuneRACE study (first 160 participants) and from about 1,300 subjects provided by 6 global collaborators. A de-identified subject ID, COVID-19 status, age in years and sex were almost always included in the sample metadata. The repertoires were released in a freely available public database meant as a resource for research on the immune response to SARS-CoV-2. The prospective study material was composed of cDNA or gDNA derived from T cells, B-cell-depleted T cells, or PBMCs. Where available, HLA class I and class II types were obtained from metadata supplied by the sample provider rather than from assay-based typing.

Each collaborating institution followed its own protocols to collect whole blood in K2EDTA tubes. Collaborator samples were shipped for TCRbeta analysis as frozen whole blood, isolated PBMCs, or DNA extracted from either sample type. Trimming costs V 3 bases and J 5 bases, and their ends lie 10 bases apart. The CDR3 holds 13 amino acids from the cysteine to the phenylalanine. The read is trimmed to its CDR3 DNA, 39 bases read in frame from base 1. The germline V gene specifies KGHSH as CDR1 and LQKENI as CDR2. Overall results and qualifications from the work: The amount of clinical and demographic metadata varied by source and participant and was provided uncurated.

The immunoSEQ Assay, a bias-controlled multiplex PCR, was used to amplify TCRbeta CDR3 regions from genomic DNA. The authors' analysis ran thus. Within the assay, amplification of reference gene primers was used to estimate how many nucleated cells each sample contained. To quantify the absolute abundance of each unique TCRbeta CDR3 rearrangement, sequence reads were collapsed and filtered. For each sample, productive Simpson clonality was calculated as the square root of Simpson's diversity index across productive rearrangements. TCRdb took over this immuneACCESS table, retaining in-frame rearrangements with V and J assigned. Such tables are incomplete; in checked studies, under half of the missing clones stem from an unresolved V gene, and the remainder is unexplained. V and J calls and clone size follow that table, whereas D and trimming were derived from the DNA. The sample contains more than 200,000 clones, over 70% of them found a single time. The biggest ten clones account for roughly 8.8% of the sample.

The sequenced sample consisted of peripheral blood. This TCR was sampled from a man between 35 and 55 years old with active or convalescent COVID-19. The chain is made from TRBV18 and TRBJ1-1; a confident D gene designation cannot be given. The sequenced DNA is TGTGCCAGCTCACCGGGGAGACAAACTGAAGCTTTCTTT. Its protein reads: CASSPGRQTEAFF.